A single sample gave rise to the 10 T cell receptor beta chains below, sequenced in a study of control samples from healthy donors and cancer patients. Assay: immunoSEQ multiplex PCR; the TCRdb copy retains only in-frame clones and omits some. The repertoire shows 150,000 to 200,000 clones; the top ten hold more than 2%. The material sequenced was blood. These TCRs come from a woman in her 30s in good health.

The chain recombines TRBV6-4 with TRBJ2-7; a weak D match, TRBD1 (6 bases). V gave up 6 bases and J gave up 4 bases, with 16 bases separating them. The CDR3 covers 14 residues. Germline V gene lookup returns CDR1 MRHNA and CDR2 SNTAGT. CDR3: CASSLGTGLYEQYF. The CDR3 DNA reads TGTGCCAGCAGCCTGGGAACAGGGCTGTACGAGCAGTACTTC.

The CDR3 sequence: CAWSVRGFLTEAFF. In DNA form, the CDR3 reads TGTGCCTGGAGTGTCAGGGGGTTTCTCACTGAAGCTTTCTTT. The genes are TRBV30 and TRBJ1-1; 7 positions agree with TRBD1. Germline V CDR1 and CDR2: GTSNPN, SVGIG (reference sequence). V shed 0 bases and J 4 bases; nucleotides not matched to a gene: 5. This CDR3 has 14 amino acids. The full variable domain, in which reference TRBV30 and TRBJ1-1 provide the parts outside the CDR3, is SQTIHQWPATLVQPVGSPLSLECTVEGTSNPNLYWYRQAAGRGLQLLFYSVGIGQISSEVPQNLSASRPQDRQFILSSKKLLLSDSGFYLCAWSVRGFLTEAFFGQGTRLTVV.

CDR3 sequence (DNA): TGTGCCAGCAGTTTTGGGGATACGAATTCCCAGCCCCAGCATTTT. Amino acids: CASSFGDTNSQPQHF. This chain joins TRBV28 and TRBJ1-5; D uncertain. The CDR3 spans 15 residues. Trimming removed 3 bases from V and 7 bases from J, with 16 bases in between. The V gene's germline CDR1 is MDHEN and CDR2 SYDVKM.

On this clone itself: The identical CDR3 is also encoded by other nucleotide sequences in the sample. This chain uses TRBV6-5 with TRBJ2-7, with D tentatively TRBD1 or TRBD2 (5 bases each). CDR1 and CDR2 (germline): MNHEY, SVGAGI. CDR3 length equals 14 residues. Trimming shortened V by 8 bases and J by 0 bases, and 14 bases separated the two germline ends. CDR3: CASSPGTGSYEQYF. The CDR3 DNA sequence: TGTGCCAGCTCACCCGGGACGGGCTCCTACGAGCAGTACTTC.

The rearrangement joins TRBV27 to TRBJ1-5; unclear D gene. Germline values: CDR1 MNHEY, CDR2 SMNVEV (reference sequence). V lost 0 bases and J 0 bases, leaving 6 bases between the germline ends. This CDR3 is built from 15 residues. CDR3 sequence reads: CASSLSPYSNQPQHF. CDR3 nucleotides: TGTGCCAGCAGTTTATCCCCCTATAGCAATCAGCCCCAGCATTTT.

The V call is TRBV7-2, the J call TRBJ1-1; 7 nucleotides match TRBD1. Germline V gene lookup returns CDR1 SGHTA and CDR2 FQGNSA. The CDR3 spans 14 residues. J lost 4 bases, V lost 5 bases, and 7 bases had no gene match. For the CDR3, the DNA is TGTGCCAGCAGCGCCCGACAGGGATCCACTGAAGCTTTCTTT. It is translated as CASSARQGSTEAFF.

With regard to this clone: This specimen includes other DNA sequences encoding the same CDR3. V is TRBV20-1 and J is TRBJ1-2; D unclear. Between the trimmed V and J ends, which lost 5 bases and 9 bases, there was a span of 10 bases. The CDR3 extends over 10 amino acids. CDR1 is DFQATT, CDR2 SNEGSKA, per germline (reference sequence). CDR3 nucleotide sequence: TGCAGTGCTTCTGAAGAACGCTACACCTTC. Amino acid sequence: CSASEERYTF.

The chain recombines TRBV9 with TRBJ2-6, with a possible D match to TRBD1 (5 bases). Trimming took 7 bases from V and 0 from J, leaving 14 bases between them. CDR1 is SGDLS, CDR2 YYNGEE, per germline. This CDR3 comprises 16 residues. In nucleotides, the CDR3 is TGTGCCAGCTCTATCGACAGATACTCTGGGGCCAACGTCCTGACTTTC. Its translation is CASSIDRYSGANVLTF.

This sequence joins TRBV5-1 and TRBJ1-2, with D uncertain. CDR1 is SGHRS and CDR2 is YFSETQ in the germline V gene. Deletions cut 6 bases from V and 5 bases from J, with 23 bases between. This CDR3 has 16 residues. This CDR3 reads CASILSPLAGPYGYTF. The CDR3 nucleotides read TGCGCCAGCATTCTCTCCCCCCTGGCAGGTCCTTATGGCTACACCTTC.

The chain carries TRBV29-1 and TRBJ1-5; no firm D call. The CDR3 loop spans 12 amino acids. Trimming stripped 5 bases from V and 4 bases from J, with 9 bases between. Germline V gene lookup returns CDR1 SQVTM and CDR2 ANQGSEA. The CDR3 nucleotides read TGCAGCGTTCAGACCGGAAATCAGCCCCAGCATTTT. Translated: CSVQTGNQPQHF.